These 15 T cell receptor beta chains came from one sample sequenced in a study of blood T cell repertoires in COVID-19. Here immunoSEQ multiplex PCR was the method, and the copy in TCRdb shows in-frame clones only, minus some. The sample lists under 60,000 clones, over 70% occurring once. Sequencing was performed on peripheral blood. These receptors were obtained from a man between 65 and 85 years old with acute or convalescent COVID-19.

The chain recombines TRBV15 with TRBJ2-2; D might be TRBD1 (6 bases). The germline V and J ends were trimmed by 1 base and 3 bases, with 9 bases remaining between them. Germline assignment: CDR1 LNHNV and CDR2 YYDKDF (reference sequence). The CDR3 loop spans 15 amino acids. The CDR3 bases are TGTGCCACCAGCAGAGGACAGGAGTACACCGGGGAGCTGTTTTTT. As protein: CATSRGQEYTGELFF.

The gene calls are TRBV29-1 and TRBJ2-5; 10 bases are shared with TRBD2. Germline assignment: CDR1 SQVTM and CDR2 ANQGSEA. The CDR3 extends over 15 amino acids. With 6 bases clipped from V and 0 bases from J, the junction kept 7 bases outside the gene matches. In nucleotides, the CDR3 is TGCAGCGTGGGGGGAGCGGGGGGGTACCAAGAGACCCAGTACTTC. Translated: CSVGGAGGYQETQYF.

The chain carries TRBV27 and TRBJ1-2; unclear D gene. The length of the CDR3 is 15 residues. V dropped 6 bases and J dropped 3 bases, with 17 bases sitting between them. The V gene's germline CDR1 is MNHEY and CDR2 SMNVEV (reference sequence). The CDR3, as DNA: TGTGCCAGCAGCAAGGAGGCCGTCGACCACTATGGCTACACCTTC. Translated, it gives CASSKEAVDHYGYTF.

This clone was recorded once. The V gene is TRBV9, the J gene TRBJ2-3; perhaps TRBD2 as D (6 bases). Germline assignment: CDR1 SGDLS and CDR2 YYNGEE. V lost 4 bases and J 3 bases, leaving 15 bases between the germline ends. The length of the CDR3 is 15 residues. The CDR3 region has the DNA TGTGCCAGCAGCCCGACGGAAAGCGGGACAGATACGCAGTATTTT. It yields the protein CASSPTESGTDTQYF.

This clone came up once. This chain connects TRBV2 to TRBJ1-5, with a possible D match to TRBD1 (5 bases). The CDR3 sequence is 15 residues long. Trimming cost V 6 bases and J 2 bases, with 14 bases left between them. Germline V lookup: CDR1 SNHLY, CDR2 FYNNEI. For the CDR3, the DNA is TGTGCCAGCAGCGAACAGGTAATGGGCAATCAGCCCCAGCATTTT. This gives the protein CASSEQVMGNQPQHF.

This clone turned up a few times. V and J are TRBV10-2 and TRBJ2-3; tentatively, D is TRBD2 (7 bases). There are 13 residues in the CDR3. V dropped 10 bases and J dropped 5 bases, with 16 bases sitting between them. Germline V gene lookup returns CDR1 WSHSY and CDR2 SAAADI. CDR3 protein: CATGLGGGDTQYF. CDR3 nucleotides: TGCGCCACCGGACTAGGGGGTGGAGATACGCAGTATTTT.

The CDR3 sequence is CASRSGGENYGYTF. The CDR3 nucleotides read TGTGCCAGCAGGTCGGGGGGCGAGAACTATGGCTACACCTTC. This sequence joins TRBV28 and TRBJ1-2; weak D call: TRBD1 (6 bases). Germline V gene sequence: CDR1 MDHEN, CDR2 SYDVKM. V gave up 6 bases and J gave up 2 bases, with 13 bases separating them. The CDR3 extends over 14 amino acids.

The chain uses TRBV11-2 and TRBJ2-1; D is uncertain. Between the trimmed V and J ends, which lost 8 bases and 5 bases, there was a span of 16 bases. The CDR3 sequence is 14 residues long. Germline CDR1 reads SGHAT; CDR2 reads FQNNGV. CDR3 in amino acids: CASRNARHHNEQFF. The CDR3 DNA reads as TGTGCCAGCCGGAACGCACGACACCACAATGAGCAGTTCTTC.

The rearrangement links TRBV7-6 to TRBJ2-5, with D hard to call. CDR3 length: 15 amino acids. Germline CDR1 SGHVS, CDR2 FNYEAQ. V gave up 0 bases and J gave up 5 bases, with 13 bases separating them. CDR3 in DNA: TGTGCCAGCAGCTTAGCGAGGCACCCCGCGGAGACCCAGTACTTC. Protein sequence: CASSLARHPAETQYF.

The V call is TRBV7-8, the J call TRBJ1-4; no definite D call. CDR3 size: 12 residues. CDR1 and CDR2 from the germline V gene are SGHVS and FQNEAQ. Deletions cut 5 bases from V and 12 bases from J, with 13 bases between. The CDR3 nucleotides are TGTGCCAGCAGCCCGGTCGGGGTAGAACTGTTTTTT. Translated, it gives CASSPVGVELFF.

This clone has just one count. This chain links TRBV6-6 with TRBJ1-3, with D maybe TRBD1 (5 bases). The CDR3 runs 14 residues. Germline assignment: CDR1 MNHNY and CDR2 SVGAGI (reference sequence). V was cut by 6 bases and J by 3 bases, with 12 bases left in between. In DNA form, the CDR3 reads TGTGCCAGCAGGCCCTCAGGGTTTGGAAACACCATATATTTT. It translates to CASRPSGFGNTIYF.

The chain combines TRBV27 with TRBJ2-7; the match to TRBD2 covers 7 bases. The CDR3 contains 15 residues. The V segment lost 3 bases and the J segment 0 bases; nucleotides outside the gene matches: 5. Germline assignment: CDR1 MNHEY and CDR2 SMNVEV (reference sequence). In DNA, the CDR3 is TGTGCCAGCAGTTTGGGGGGGACTTACTCCTACGAGCAGTACTTC. Protein: CASSLGGTYSYEQYF.

Only one count was recorded for this clone. The chain is built from TRBV19 and TRBJ1-5, with TRBD1 matching over 7 bases. Losses at the gene ends were 4 bases for V and 3 bases for J; bases not matched to a gene: 15. The CDR3 loop spans 18 amino acids. Germline V gene lookup returns CDR1 LNHDA and CDR2 SQIVND (reference sequence). This chain's CDR3 is CASSTHHSGTANNQPQHF. CDR3 DNA: TGTGCCAGTAGTACCCACCATTCCGGGACAGCGAACAATCAGCCCCAGCATTTT.

The chain links TRBV29-1 to TRBJ2-3; 9 nucleotides match TRBD2. CDR3 length equals 14 residues. Germline assignment: CDR1 SQVTM and CDR2 ANQGSEA. Trimming cost V 3 bases and J 8 bases; bases outside gene matches: 9. This chain's CDR3 is CSVDLAGSRATQYF. CDR3 bases: TGCAGCGTTGATCTAGCGGGGTCGCGGGCTACGCAGTATTTT.

The chain links TRBV6-5 to TRBJ1-4, with 7 nucleotides matching TRBD1. The CDR3 runs 14 residues. The germline gives CDR1 MNHEY, CDR2 SVGAGI. V lost 6 bases and J lost 10; bases outside the gene matches: 11. In DNA form, the CDR3 reads TGTGCCAGCAGAATAACGCAGGGGGGCAGAAAACTGTTTTTT. Its translation: CASRITQGGRKLFF.